This T cell receptor (beta chain) was recovered during a study of T cell responses to AZD1222 COVID-19 vaccine (dated by TCRdb to about 2021). About the investigation overall: TCR sequencing was performed for fewer than 250 trial participants, of whom around 200 were given two doses of AZD1222 and around 25 were given two doses of MenACWY control vaccine. Enrollment into the trials was organized by age into subgroups of 18-55, 56-69 and 70-plus years, and those subgroups contained approximately 150, 30 and 60 TCR-sequenced participants, respectively. Study-wide findings and limitations: Conclusions about previously exposed vaccinees are limited because only five to seven AZD1222 recipients were SARS-CoV-2 seropositive at baseline. The vaccine-associated CD4 TCRs covered the entire spike protein, and the dominant responses fell in regions 160-218 and 743-854. Because no day 14 peak-response samples were available, repertoires were characterized only after the peak T cell response. A significant rise in spike-specific TCR breadth and depth was observed after two AZD1222 doses relative to day 0 and relative to MenACWY recipients. The 56-69-year group was small, and its depth increase did not reach significance, likely because of low power. Nearly half of unique spike-specific TCRs reportedly recognized epitopes outside regions mutated in the B.1.351 and B.1.1.7 variants. Most participants were white British and females outnumbered males, and the authors suggested that clonal diversity may have been underestimated.

The time point label here, explained by the study, means: about 28 days (+/-7) after the second vaccine dose. Because spike-specific TCR depth and breadth did not differ between the two schedules, AZD1222 recipients who got a second dose at roughly 4 weeks were pooled with those who got a second dose at roughly 12 weeks. The vaccinee samples were drawn from two UK trials, COV001 and COV002, one of which was a single-blind randomized controlled phase 2/3 trial testing AZD1222 (ChAdOx1 nCoV-19) in healthy adults. For TCRbeta chain sequencing, PBMC samples were collected from trial participants at day 0 and at day 28 after the second dose. With respect to this clone: Its target antigen remains unknown. No quality values exist for individual bases; no much larger clone is one base distant.

The germline V gene (reference sequence) supplies CDR1 SGHNT and CDR2 YYREEE. Relative to germline, V is 1 base shorter and J is 1 base shorter, with 11 bases between their ends. From the cysteine up to the phenylalanine, the CDR3 has a length of 16 residues. This entry keeps only the CDR3 DNA: 48 bases, framed from base 1. The CDR3 regions of human TCRbeta chains were subjected to immunosequencing. The paper's data handling went like this. Repertoire TCRs were checked for matches against a reference library of SARS-CoV-2-specific TCRs that had been generated using the MIRA antigen-specificity platform. Breadth was defined as the fraction of unique TCRs that were SARS-CoV-2-associated, and depth was defined as the fraction of total T cells that were SARS-CoV-2-associated. Using the MIRA data, each spike-specific TCR was mapped to the spike region that the TCR reacts to and placed in a CD4 or CD8 class. Log10-transformed breadth and depth values were compared by one-way ANOVA with Sidak's multiple comparisons tests. The clones in this table, taken by TCRdb from immuneACCESS, are in-frame only. Not every clone is retained; where verified, under half of the shortfall comes from an unresolved V gene, and the cause of the rest is unknown. V and J calls and clone size come straight from that table; D and trimming were deduced from the DNA. The sample contains approximately 120,000 clones, nearly 90% of them found a single time. The ten largest clones take up around 5% of the sample.

The sequence joins TRBV5-4 to TRBJ2-2; TRBD1 might be the D gene, on 5 matching bases. This TCR was recovered from an adult who received the AZD1222 COVID-19 vaccine. The source was peripheral blood, collected 28 days after the second AZD1222 dose. The DNA sequence is given as TGTGCCAGCAGCTTGTCCCTTCAGGGGAACACCGGGGAGCTGTTTTTT. Its coded protein is CASSLSLQGNTGELFF.